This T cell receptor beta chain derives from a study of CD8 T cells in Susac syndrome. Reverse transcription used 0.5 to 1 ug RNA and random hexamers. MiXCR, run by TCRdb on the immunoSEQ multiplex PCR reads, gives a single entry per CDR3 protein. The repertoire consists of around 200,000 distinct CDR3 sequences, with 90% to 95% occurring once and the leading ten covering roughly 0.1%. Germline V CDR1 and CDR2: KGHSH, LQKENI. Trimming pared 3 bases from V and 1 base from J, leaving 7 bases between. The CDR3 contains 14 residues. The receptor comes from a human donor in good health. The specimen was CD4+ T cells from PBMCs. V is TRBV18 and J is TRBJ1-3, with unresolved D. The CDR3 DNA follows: TGTGCCAGCTCACCTCAGGAGTCTGGAAACACCATATATTTT. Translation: CASSPQESGNTIYF.